This T cell receptor (beta chain) was observed in a study of cytomegalovirus exposure and HLA in healthy donors (dated by TCRdb to 2016 to 2017). Notes on the research overall: An earlier analysis of under 600 of the donors reported roughly 300 Gb of sequence data and 117 million unique TCR beta sequences from 150 million to 200 million T cells. Genome-wide SNP genotypes for about 65% of the roughly 670 donors were used in a later genetic analysis, which treated that subset as a discovery cohort. The number of donors typed differed by locus, with 629-630 for A, B, C, DRB1 and DQB1, more than 500 for DQA1, about 610 for DPA1, and about 450 for DPB1. Rather than drawing on any new phenotypic data, the later analysis identified candidate immune exposures from TCR beta sequences and the way those sequences occurred across donors. Roughly five DR-DQ haplotypes were handled as single units for association and clustering because linkage in the cohort was strong. Donor age, sex, ethnicity and CMV serostatus were compiled alongside the repertoire data. High-throughput TCR immunosequencing, statistical association of individual TCRs with disease status, and machine learning were combined to predict cytomegalovirus infection status. The study aimed to test whether cataloging public T cell receptors could reveal signatures of past pathogen exposure. Both class I and class II loci were covered by HLA typing, at four-digit resolution. All discovery cohort repertoires had been generated on a single sequencing platform. Approximately 300 gigabases of sequencing data and tens of millions of unique TCR sequences were included in an early release covering about 700 HLA-typed donors. A later analysis re-analyzed previously published TCR beta repertoires from 650 to 800 donors and added high-resolution HLA genotyping to study TCR occurrence patterns. An earlier analysis of a few hundred of the donors applied high-throughput TCR beta sequencing to assess whether each TCR beta V gene segment acted as functional or pseudogenic. The study profiled the T cell repertoires of fewer than 850 subjects by immunosequencing and related them to cytomegalovirus serostatus. A separate validation cohort of 100 to 150 different subjects was used in addition to the 666-subject first cohort. On average, roughly 250,000 unique TCR beta nucleotide sequences were sequenced per donor among 350 to 400 genotyped donors of the cohort, with roughly 18% of those sequences being non-productive. Of the 300 to 500 genotyped donors, approximately 80% were placed in the genetic ancestry cluster associated with self-reported Caucasian donors.

The CDR3 runs 16 amino acids, cysteine and phenylalanine included. The entry retains the CDR3 DNA only, 48 bases that are in frame from base 1. Per the germline V gene, SGHAT is the CDR1 and FQNNGV is the CDR2. V ends up 5 bases short and J 2 bases short, with an unmatched junction base count of 8. About this clone itself: It has no known antigen specificity. Per-base quality was not reported, and no clone a single base away is much larger than it.

The library was generated by the immunoSEQ multiplex PCR assay. A mixture of 60 forward primers for TCR Vbeta segments and 13 reverse primers for TCR Jbeta segments was used in the multiplex PCR. Amplification of the CDR3 region of rearranged TCR beta genes was performed with a multiplex PCR assay on genomic DNA. On the Illumina HiSeq System, the amplified TCR beta libraries were sequenced as 87-base-pair reads. Per the source publication's procedure: A later analysis counted approximately 76 million unique TCR beta chains across the 550 to 800 repertoires, and 9.5 million to 11 million of these chains were shared by at least two donors. Raw reads were error-corrected and collapsed into unique sequences with a nearest-neighbor algorithm that merged closely related sequences to remove PCR and sequencing errors. Alignment of CDR3 sequences to IMGT reference sequences was used to assign V, D and J gene segments. For a sequence to be retained, a match of at least six nucleotides was required to both a V gene segment and a J gene segment. A rearrangement counted as productive if the CDR3 had no stop codons and remained in frame with V and J, and every other rearrangement counted as non-productive. CDR3 was defined by IMGT convention, running from the second conserved V-encoded cysteine to the conserved J-encoded phenylalanine. In an earlier analysis of just under 600 of the donors, sequences lacking an unambiguous match to a single V gene segment were excluded. An earlier analysis of over 450 of the donors classified V segments as functional when productive rearrangements were above 56.7% and as segregating when the standard deviation between donors was above 5%. A statistical classification framework was built for diagnosing cytomegalovirus status from the catalog of TCR beta chain sequences. A later analysis assigned V and J genes by comparing TCR nucleotide sequences with IMGT/GENE-DB human TR gene sequences. Using the TCRdist pipeline, a later analysis assigned CDR3 sequences along with most-parsimonious VDJ recombination scenarios. In a later analysis, each TCR beta chain was defined by its CDR3 amino acid sequence together with its V-gene family, and reads lacking a unique V-gene family were excluded. In a later analysis, approximately 590 highly shared, low-generation-probability nucleotide sequences were removed to address suspected cross-contamination and a sequencing artifact. A later analysis calculated a clonal expansion index for each public chain from normalized within-repertoire ranks of inferred template counts. A later analysis computed generation probabilities with a VDJ recombination model fitted to out-of-frame rearrangements, and checked the results against IGoR. In a later analysis, hypergeometric tests were used to score TCR-TCR, TCR-HLA and TCR-CMV co-occurrence, with a repertoire-size bias correction applied to TCR pairs. To estimate false discovery rates, a later analysis permuted the HLA or CMV assignments 20 times. In a later analysis, co-occurring TCRs were grouped with DBSCAN, and TCRdist sequence similarity was added when clustering was performed within HLA-allele-positive subsets. Repertoires with fewer than 30,000 or more than 120,000 public chains were left out of co-occurrence clustering, as were about 5 repertoires with anomalous nucleotide sharing. Imported from immuneACCESS, the table was reduced by TCRdb to in-frame sequences with V and J called. These copies leave out some clones; in studies compared against another copy, an unresolved V gene accounts for under half, and the cause of the remainder is not known. V and J calls and clone size are given by that table; D and trimming were obtained from the DNA. The sample table lists 150,000 to 200,000 clones, 70% to 90% of them with a count of one. The ten largest clonotypes hold approximately 8.5% of the sample.

The cohort was made up of approximately 670 healthy bone marrow donors. All cohort members were sampled while nominally healthy, although unrecorded immune exposures were likely present. The donor tested CMV seropositive and was one of the 289 seropositive cohort members. Each donor provided a peripheral blood sample, and peripheral blood mononuclear cells were used for TCR beta sequencing. Genomic DNA was extracted from the blood cell samples with the Qiagen DNeasy Blood Extraction Kit. Results the study describes overall, beyond this receptor: It was suggested by the authors that the approach could potentially be generalized to other disease states and immunological phenotypes. Compared with the roughly 670-donor mean, donors in an Asian-associated ancestry cluster had fewer N-insertions in productive TCRs, according to a later genetic analysis. The 87-base-pair reads could not distinguish some IMGT-functional V segments, including TRBV6-2 and TRBV6-3, so those segments were excluded. An association between a missense DCLRE1C variant and V-gene and J-gene trimming of TCR beta chains was found in a later genetic analysis and replicated in an independent cohort. The only immune exposure information available for the cohort was CMV serostatus. A later analysis reported that several top co-occurrence clusters appeared linked to parvovirus B19, influenza, CMV and Epstein-Barr virus. Correlated functional status among segregating V segments might be attributable to linkage disequilibrium, but an unknown experimental factor could not be ruled out. An earlier analysis of several hundred of the donors showed that most TCR beta V segments appeared in productive rearrangements either about 90% or about 30% of the time, which broadly matched IMGT annotations. Assigning TCR associations to individual alleles was difficult when HLA alleles, especially DR and DQ, strongly co-occurred. A total of about 150 TCR beta chains were listed by the study as associated with cytomegalovirus. HLA typing was unavailable for some donors at each locus, so association tests used only the typed subset. This cohort had only TCR beta chains sequenced, and the lack of alpha or paired-chain data limited which features could be detected. In a later analysis, HLA-associated TCR beta chains showed more clonal expansion and lower generation probabilities than non-associated chains that were equally common. A later analysis found that TCR association rates varied across HLA loci, with DRB1 alleles showing the most associated TCRs and HLA-C alleles the fewest. The sequencing pipeline was judged likely to have produced a cluster of highly shared sequence variants as a technical artifact. A further reported finding was that TCR beta sequences accurately predicted the HLA-A and HLA-B alleles for most subjects in the first cohort. The classifier was reported to diagnose cytomegalovirus status with high specificity and sensitivity in both the original and validation cohorts. Sequencing depth was assumed to be roughly uniform across donors in the presence/absence analyses, though that assumption may not hold. Most TCR sequences were seen in very few donors, while some public TCRs were found in many individuals. Because counts were too low, 15 to 20 rarely observed V segments, including chromosome 9 orphons, were excluded from the earlier analysis of fewer than 650 of the donors. In a later analysis, around 17,000 TCR beta sequences were associated with specific HLA alleles at a false discovery rate of 0.05. Three of the identified cytomegalovirus-associated TCR beta chains were confirmed in vitro to be specific for cytomegalovirus antigens. In a later analysis, most CMV-associated TCR beta chains were found to appear HLA-restricted, with HLA associations seemingly driven largely by CMV exposure.

Here the chain combines TRBV11-2 and TRBJ2-1; a stretch of 8 junction bases matches TRBD2. Sequenced sample: PBMCs. The sequence was obtained from a man between 18 and 35 years old in good health and CMV-seropositive. At the DNA level, the sequence is TGTGCCAGCAGCCTCGATACTAGCGGACCCTACAATGAGCAGTTCTTC. It encodes CASSLDTSGPYNEQFF. Extended through the reference TRBV11-2 and TRBJ2-1 proteins, this CDR3 yields the full variable domain: EAGVAQSPRYKIIEKRQSVAFWCNPISGHATLYWYQQILGQGPKLLIQFQNNGVVDDSQLPKDRFSAERLKGVDSTLKIQPAKLEDSAVYLCASSLDTSGPYNEQFFGPGTRLTVL.